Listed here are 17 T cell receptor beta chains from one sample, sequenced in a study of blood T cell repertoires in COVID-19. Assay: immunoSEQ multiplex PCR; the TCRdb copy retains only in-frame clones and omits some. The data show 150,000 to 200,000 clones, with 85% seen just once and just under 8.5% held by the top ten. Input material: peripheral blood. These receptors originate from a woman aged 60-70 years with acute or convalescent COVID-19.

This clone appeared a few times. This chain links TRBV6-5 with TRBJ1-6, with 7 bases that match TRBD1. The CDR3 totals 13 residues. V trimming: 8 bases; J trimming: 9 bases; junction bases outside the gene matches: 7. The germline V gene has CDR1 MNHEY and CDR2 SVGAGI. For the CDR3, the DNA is TGTGCCAGCCACCGACAGGGAGGTTCACCCCTCCACTTT. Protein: CASHRQGGSPLHF.

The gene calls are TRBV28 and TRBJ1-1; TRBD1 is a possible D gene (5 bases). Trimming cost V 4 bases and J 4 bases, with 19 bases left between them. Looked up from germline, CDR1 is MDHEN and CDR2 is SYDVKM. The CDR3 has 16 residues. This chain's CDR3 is CASSSGTGRVGTEAFF. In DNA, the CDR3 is TGTGCCAGCAGTTCCGGGACTGGCAGAGTCGGCACTGAAGCTTTCTTT.

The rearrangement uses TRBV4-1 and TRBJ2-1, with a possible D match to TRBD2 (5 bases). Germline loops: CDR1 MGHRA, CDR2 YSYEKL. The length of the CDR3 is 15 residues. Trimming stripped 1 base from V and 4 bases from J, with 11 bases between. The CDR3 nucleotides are TGCGCCAGCAGCCAAGTTGAGGGTCCTTACAATGAGCAGTTCTTC. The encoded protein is CASSQVEGPYNEQFF.

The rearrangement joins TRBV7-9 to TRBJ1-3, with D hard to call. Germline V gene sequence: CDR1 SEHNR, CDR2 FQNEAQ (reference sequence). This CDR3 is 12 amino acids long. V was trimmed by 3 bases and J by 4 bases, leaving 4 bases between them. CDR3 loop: CASSLRGNTIYF. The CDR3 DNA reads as TGTGCCAGCAGCTTGAGGGGAAACACCATATATTTT.

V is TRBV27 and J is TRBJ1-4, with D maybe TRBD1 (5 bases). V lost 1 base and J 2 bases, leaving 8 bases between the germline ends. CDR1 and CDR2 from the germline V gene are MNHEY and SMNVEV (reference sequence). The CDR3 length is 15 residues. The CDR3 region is CASSLWGRTNEKLFF. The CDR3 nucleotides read TGTGCCAGCAGTTTATGGGGCAGGACTAATGAAAAACTGTTTTTT.

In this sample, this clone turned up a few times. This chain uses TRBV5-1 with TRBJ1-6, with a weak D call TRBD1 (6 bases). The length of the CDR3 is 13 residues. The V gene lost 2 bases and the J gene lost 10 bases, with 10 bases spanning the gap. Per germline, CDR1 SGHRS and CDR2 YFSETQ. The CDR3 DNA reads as TGCGCCAGCAGCTTCCAGGGGCGATCACCCCTCCACTTT. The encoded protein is CASSFQGRSPLHF.

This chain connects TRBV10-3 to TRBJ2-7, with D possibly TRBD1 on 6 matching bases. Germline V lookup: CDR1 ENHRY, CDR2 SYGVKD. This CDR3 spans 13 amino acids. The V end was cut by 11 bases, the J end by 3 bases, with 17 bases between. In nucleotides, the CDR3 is TGTGCCTTACGGGCAGGGGACGGCTACGAGCAGTACTTC. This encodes CALRAGDGYEQYF.

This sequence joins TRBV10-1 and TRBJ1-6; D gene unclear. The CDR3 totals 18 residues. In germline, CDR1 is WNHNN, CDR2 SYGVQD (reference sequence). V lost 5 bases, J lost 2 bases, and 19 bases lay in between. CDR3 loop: CASSRRWVPGTYNSPLHF. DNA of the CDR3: TGCGCCAGCAGTCGCCGGTGGGTCCCGGGGACCTATAATTCACCCCTCCACTTT.

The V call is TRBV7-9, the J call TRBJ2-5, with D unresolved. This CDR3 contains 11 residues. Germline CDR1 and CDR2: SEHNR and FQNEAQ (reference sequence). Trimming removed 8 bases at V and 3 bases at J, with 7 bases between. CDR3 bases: TGTGCCAGCGGCCGTGAAGAGACCCAGTACTTC. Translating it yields CASGREETQYF.

This CDR3 reads CASQQTPNTEAFF. The CDR3, as DNA: TGTGCCAGCCAGCAGACACCGAACACTGAAGCTTTCTTT. The V call is TRBV5-5, the J call TRBJ1-1; D is unclear. In germline, CDR1 is SGHKS, CDR2 YYEKEE (reference sequence). Between the trimmed V and J ends, which lost 7 bases and 1 base, there was a span of 11 bases. The CDR3 covers 13 residues.

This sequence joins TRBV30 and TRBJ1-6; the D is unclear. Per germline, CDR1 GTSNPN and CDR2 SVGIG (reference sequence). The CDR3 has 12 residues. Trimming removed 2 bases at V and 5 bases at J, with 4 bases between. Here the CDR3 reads CAWSPDNSPLHF. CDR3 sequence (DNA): TGTGCCTGGAGTCCAGATAATTCACCCCTCCACTTT.

CDR3 sequence: CASSRTTGDNSPLHF. CDR3 nucleotide sequence: TGTGCCAGCAGTCGCACTACAGGGGACAATTCACCCCTCCACTTT. The V gene is TRBV14, the J gene TRBJ1-6; 7 bases agree with TRBD1. V was clipped by 6 bases and J by 7 bases; unmatched bases: 9. The CDR3 runs 15 residues. Germline CDR1 is SGHDN and CDR2 is FVKESK.

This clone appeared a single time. The CDR3: CASSTKSNDPNRGLEKLFF. In nucleotides, the CDR3 is TGTGCCAGCAGCACAAAAAGCAACGACCCGAACAGGGGTTTGGAAAAACTGTTTTTT. V usage is TRBV21-1 and J usage is TRBJ1-4; the table's D gene call, TRBD1, was not cross checked with the DNA. TRBV21-1 corresponds to a pseudogene. The CDR3 extends over 19 amino acids.

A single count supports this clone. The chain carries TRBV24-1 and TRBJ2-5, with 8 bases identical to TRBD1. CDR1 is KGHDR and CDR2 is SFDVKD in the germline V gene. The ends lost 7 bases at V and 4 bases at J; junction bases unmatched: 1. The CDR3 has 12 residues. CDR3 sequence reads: CATSGTGETQYF. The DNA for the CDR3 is TGTGCCACCAGCGGGACAGGAGAGACCCAGTACTTC.

This CDR3 is CASSSDRTANTGELFF. CDR3 sequence (DNA): TGCGCCAGCAGCTCCGACAGGACCGCGAACACCGGGGAGCTGTTTTTT. The rearrangement links TRBV5-1 to TRBJ2-2, with a possible D match to TRBD1 (6 bases). The CDR3 is 16 amino acids. Trimming removed 3 bases from V and 0 bases from J, with 12 bases in between. CDR1 SGHRS and CDR2 YFSETQ come from the germline V gene.

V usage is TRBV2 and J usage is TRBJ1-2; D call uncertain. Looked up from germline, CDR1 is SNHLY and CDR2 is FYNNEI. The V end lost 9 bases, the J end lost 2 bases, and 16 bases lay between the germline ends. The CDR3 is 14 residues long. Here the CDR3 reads CARTGGPDNYGYTF. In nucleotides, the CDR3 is TGTGCCAGGACCGGAGGGCCAGACAACTATGGCTACACCTTC.

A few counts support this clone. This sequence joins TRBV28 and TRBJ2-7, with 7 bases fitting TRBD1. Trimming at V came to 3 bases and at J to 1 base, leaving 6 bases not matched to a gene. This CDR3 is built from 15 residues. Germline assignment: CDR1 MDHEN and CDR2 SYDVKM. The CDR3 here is CASSLADRVSYEQYF. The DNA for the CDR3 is TGTGCCAGCAGTTTGGCAGACAGGGTGTCCTACGAGCAGTACTTC.